This T cell receptor beta chain was identified in a study of T cells in Graves' hyperthyroidism and ophthalmopathy. Using RNA transcripts as the source, TCR beta CDR3 regions were amplified. A set of HTBI primers served as the primers for a first-round RT-PCR of the TCR CDR3. TCRdb reprocessed the multiplex PCR reads via MiXCR and lists one record per CDR3 protein. The sample has hundreds of thousands of distinct CDR3 sequences; about 25% are singletons. The table lists this clonotype with many counts. V was pared by 3 bases and J by 7 bases, with 7 bases between. The CDR3 is made up of 11 amino acids. The germline V gene has CDR1 SGDLS and CDR2 YYNGEE. The hyperthyroidism was newly diagnosed and had lasted under 2 months; the patients were aged 18 to 65. A patient was excluded if there was uncontrolled infection, other autoimmune disease, pregnancy or lactation. Cells are PBMCs isolated from about 10 ml of fresh blood.

This clonotype was obtained from a man in his forties with Graves' hyperthyroidism that later progressed to Graves' ophthalmopathy. The rearrangement links TRBV9 to TRBJ1-2, with D possibly matching TRBD1 (6 bases). The sequencing input was blood. This CDR3 reads CASSAGVGYTF. CDR3 in DNA: TGTGCCAGCAGCGCAGGGGTTGGCTACACCTTC.